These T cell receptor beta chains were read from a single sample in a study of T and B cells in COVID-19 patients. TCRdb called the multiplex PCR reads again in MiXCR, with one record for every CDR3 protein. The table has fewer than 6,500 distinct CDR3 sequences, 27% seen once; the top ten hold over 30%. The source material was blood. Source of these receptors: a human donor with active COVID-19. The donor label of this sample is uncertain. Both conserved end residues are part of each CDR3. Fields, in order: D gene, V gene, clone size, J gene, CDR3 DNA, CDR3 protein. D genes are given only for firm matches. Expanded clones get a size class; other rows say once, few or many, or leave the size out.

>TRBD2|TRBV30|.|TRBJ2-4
TGTGCCTGGAGTGGTCGGGGGGGGATTCAGTACTTC
CAWSGRGGIQYF
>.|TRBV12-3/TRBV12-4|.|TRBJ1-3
TGTGCCAGCAGTCCGAAGGGCAGCTCTGGAAACACCATATATTTT
CASSPKGSSGNTIYF
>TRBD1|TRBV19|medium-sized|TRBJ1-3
TGTGCCAGTAGTACGACAGGGCCAAGCTCTGGAAACACCATATATTTT
CASSTTGPSSGNTIYF
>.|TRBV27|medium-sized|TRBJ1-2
TGTGCCAGCAGTTTAGAGGGTAACTATGGCTACACCTTC
CASSLEGNYGYTF
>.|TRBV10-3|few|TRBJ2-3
TGTGCCATCAGGCGGGTTAGCGGCACAGATACGCAGTATTTT
CAIRRVSGTDTQYF
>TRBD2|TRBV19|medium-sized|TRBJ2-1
TGTGCCAGTAGTATACAGCGGGGGGGCGGTGAGCAGTTCTTC
CASSIQRGGGEQFF
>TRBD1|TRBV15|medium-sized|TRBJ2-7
TGTGCCACCAGCAGCCCAGGACAGGCCTACGAGCAGTACTTC
CATSSPGQAYEQYF
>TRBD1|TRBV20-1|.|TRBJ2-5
TGCAGTGCCAACACCGGGACAGGGGGCGAGACCCAGTACTTC
CSANTGTGGETQYF
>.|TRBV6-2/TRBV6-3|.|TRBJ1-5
TGTGCCAGCAGCCCACCCACAGGGAGCGCCCGCAATCAGCCCCAGCATTTT
CASSPPTGSARNQPQHF
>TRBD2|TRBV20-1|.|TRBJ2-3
TGCAGTGCTAGCGGGGGGGGATCCACAGATACGCAGTATTTT
CSASGGGSTDTQYF
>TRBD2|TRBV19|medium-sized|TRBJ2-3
TGTGCCAGTGCAACTAGCGGGGGCACAGATACGCAGTATTTT
CASATSGGTDTQYF
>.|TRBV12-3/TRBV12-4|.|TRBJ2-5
TGTGCCAGCAGTTTCCAAGAGACCCAGTACTTC
CASSFQETQYF
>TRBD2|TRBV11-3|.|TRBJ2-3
TGTGCCAGCAGCCAGCTAGCGGGAGCCAAAGATACGCAGTATTTT
CASSQLAGAKDTQYF
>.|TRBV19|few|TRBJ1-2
TGTGCCAGTAGTATTACGACCTGGGCCTCGAACTATGGCTACACCTTC
CASSITTWASNYGYTF
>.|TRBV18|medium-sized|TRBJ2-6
TGTGCCAGCTCACCGACCATCGGGGCCAACGTCCTGACTTTC
CASSPTIGANVLTF
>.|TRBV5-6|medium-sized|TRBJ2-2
TGTGCCAGCAGCTTGGTAGGGGGGACCGGGGAGCTGTTTTTT
CASSLVGGTGELFF
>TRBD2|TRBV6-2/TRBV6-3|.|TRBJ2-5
TGTGCCAGCAGTTGGCTAGCGGGAGCCAAGACCCAGTACTTC
CASSWLAGAKTQYF